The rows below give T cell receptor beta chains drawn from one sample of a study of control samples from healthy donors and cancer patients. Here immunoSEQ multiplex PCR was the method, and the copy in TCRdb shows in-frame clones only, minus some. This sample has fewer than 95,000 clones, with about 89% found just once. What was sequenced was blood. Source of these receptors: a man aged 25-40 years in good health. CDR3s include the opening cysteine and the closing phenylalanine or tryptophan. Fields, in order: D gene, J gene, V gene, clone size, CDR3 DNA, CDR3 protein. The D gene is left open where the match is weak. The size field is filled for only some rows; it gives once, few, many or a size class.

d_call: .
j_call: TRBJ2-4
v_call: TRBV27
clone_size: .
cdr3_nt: TGTGCCAGCAGTTTATTGGCGTTAGGCGGGGCCAAAAACATTCAGTACTTC
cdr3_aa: CASSLLALGGAKNIQYF

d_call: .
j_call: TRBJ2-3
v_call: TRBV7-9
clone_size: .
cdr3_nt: TGTGCCAGCAGCCGCCCTTTGGCGGGCCACACAGATACGCAGTATTTT
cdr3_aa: CASSRPLAGHTDTQYF

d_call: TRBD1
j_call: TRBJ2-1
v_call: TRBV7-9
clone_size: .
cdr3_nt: TGTGCCAGCAGCTTGGGACAGGGGACATACAATGAGCAGTTCTTC
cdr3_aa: CASSLGQGTYNEQFF

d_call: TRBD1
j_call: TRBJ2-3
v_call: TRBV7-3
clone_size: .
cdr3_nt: TGTGCCAGCAGCTTAACGACGGGGACAGGGGGCAGCACAGATACGCAGTATTTT
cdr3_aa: CASSLTTGTGGSTDTQYF

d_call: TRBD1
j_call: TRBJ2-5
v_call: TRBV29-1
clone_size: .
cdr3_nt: TGCAGCGTTGGACAGGGAAGACAAGAGACCCAGTACTTC
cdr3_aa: CSVGQGRQETQYF

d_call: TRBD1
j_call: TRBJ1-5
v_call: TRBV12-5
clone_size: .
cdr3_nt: TGTGCTAGTGGTCAGGGACAGGGGGCGAATCAGCCCCAGCATTTT
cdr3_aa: CASGQGQGANQPQHF

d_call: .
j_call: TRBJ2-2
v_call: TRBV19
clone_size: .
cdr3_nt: TGTGCCAGTAAAGCCGGGGAGCTGTTTTTT
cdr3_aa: CASKAGELFF

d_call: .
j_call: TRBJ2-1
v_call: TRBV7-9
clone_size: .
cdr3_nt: TGTGCCAGCAGCTTAGTGGAGGAGGGGAACAATGAGCAGTTCTTC
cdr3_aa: CASSLVEEGNNEQFF

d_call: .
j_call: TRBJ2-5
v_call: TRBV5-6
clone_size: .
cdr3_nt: TGTGCCAGCAGCTTTGAGACAGAAGAGACCCAGTACTTC
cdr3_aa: CASSFETEETQYF

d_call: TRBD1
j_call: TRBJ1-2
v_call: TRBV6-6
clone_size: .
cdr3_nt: TGTGCCAGCAGTCGCCCAGGGGGCGGGGGTTCTCTACATGGCTACACCTTC
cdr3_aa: CASSRPGGGGSLHGYTF

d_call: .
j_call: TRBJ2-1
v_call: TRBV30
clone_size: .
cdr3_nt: TGTGCCTGGAGTACCCGGGGGCTTAGCTCCTACAATGAGCAGTTCTTC
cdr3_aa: CAWSTRGLSSYNEQFF

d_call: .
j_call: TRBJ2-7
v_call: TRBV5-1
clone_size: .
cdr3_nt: TGCGCCAGCAGCCCAAGACAGGTCCTCTCCTACGAGCAGTACTTC
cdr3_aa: CASSPRQVLSYEQYF

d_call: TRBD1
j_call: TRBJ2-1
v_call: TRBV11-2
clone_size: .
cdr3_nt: TGTGCCAGCAGCCACAGGGGGCGCACCTACAATGAGCAGTTCTTC
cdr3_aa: CASSHRGRTYNEQFF

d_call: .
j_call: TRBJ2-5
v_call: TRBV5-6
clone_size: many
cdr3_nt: TGTGCCAGCAGCTTGGCAGGGAATACAGAGACCCAGTACTTC
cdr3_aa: CASSLAGNTETQYF

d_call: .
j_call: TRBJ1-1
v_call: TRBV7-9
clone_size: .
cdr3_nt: TGTGCCAGCACTCCAGGGACAAACACTGAAGCTTTCTTT
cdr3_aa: CASTPGTNTEAFF

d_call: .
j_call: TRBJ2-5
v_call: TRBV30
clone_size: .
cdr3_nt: TGTGCCTGGAGTTCCGGATGGCAGACCCAGTACTTC
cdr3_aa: CAWSSGWQTQYF

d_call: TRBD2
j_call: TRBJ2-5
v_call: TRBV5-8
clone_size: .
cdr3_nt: TGTGCCAGCAGCTTGGTGGGAACTAGCGCCGGTAGCCAAGAGACCCAGTACTTC
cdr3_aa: CASSLVGTSAGSQETQYF

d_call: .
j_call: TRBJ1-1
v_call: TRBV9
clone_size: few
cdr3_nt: TGTGCCAGCAGCGTACGAGGGATGAGCACTGAAGCTTTCTTT
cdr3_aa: CASSVRGMSTEAFF

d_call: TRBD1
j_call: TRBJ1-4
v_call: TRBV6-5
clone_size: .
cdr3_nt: TGTGCCAGCAGTTACAGGGGGACAGGACTTGAAAAACTGTTTTTT
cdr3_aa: CASSYRGTGLEKLFF

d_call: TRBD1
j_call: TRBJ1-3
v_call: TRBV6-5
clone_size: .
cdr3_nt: TGTGCCAGCAGTTACGCTGGGACAGGGGCTGGAAACACCATATATTTT
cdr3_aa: CASSYAGTGAGNTIYF

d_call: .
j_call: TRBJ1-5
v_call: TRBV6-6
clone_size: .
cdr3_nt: TGTGCCAGCAGTTACGTGTTCAATCAGCCCCAGCATTTT
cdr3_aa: CASSYVFNQPQHF

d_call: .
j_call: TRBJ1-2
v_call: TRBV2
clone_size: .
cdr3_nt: TGTGCCAGCAGGGGGGATGCTGTTAACTATGGCTACACCTTC
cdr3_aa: CASRGDAVNYGYTF

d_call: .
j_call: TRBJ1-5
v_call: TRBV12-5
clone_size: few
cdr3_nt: TGTGCTAGTGGTCTCGACGGGGATCAGCCCCAGCATTTT
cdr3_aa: CASGLDGDQPQHF

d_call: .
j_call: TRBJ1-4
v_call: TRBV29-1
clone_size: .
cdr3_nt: TGCAGCGTTGCGGCGTCGGCAGGTCCTAATGAAAAACTGTTTTTT
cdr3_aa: CSVAASAGPNEKLFF

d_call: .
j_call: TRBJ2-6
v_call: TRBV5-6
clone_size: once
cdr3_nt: TGTGCCAGCAGCTTGTATCAGTCAGGGCAGCGTGGGGCCAACGTCCTGACTTTC
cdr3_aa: CASSLYQSGQRGANVLTF